Presented here are 16 T cell receptor beta chains from one specimen sequenced in a study of control samples from healthy donors and cancer patients. Assay: immunoSEQ multiplex PCR; the TCRdb copy retains only in-frame clones and omits some. Here the sample spans some 150,000 clones, roughly 94% being singletons. The sequenced material came from blood. The receptors stem from a man between 35 and 55 years old in good health.

The chain joins TRBV23-1 to TRBJ1-1, with D unclear. TRBV23-1 is known as an ORF, though its function is uncertain. The CDR3 length is 15 residues. V was pared by 0 bases and J by 5 bases, with 13 bases between. The chain's CDR3 is CASSQSEGMRTEAFF. CDR3 nucleotide sequence: TGCGCCAGCAGTCAATCGGAAGGGATGAGAACTGAAGCTTTCTTT.

The chain recombines TRBV5-1 with TRBJ2-5; TRBD2 aligns across 13 bases. Germline-derived CDR1 and CDR2 are SGHRS and YFSETQ. This CDR3 contains 15 residues. V dropped 0 bases and J dropped 5; count of bases not matched to a gene: 1. The CDR3 sequence: CASSLVTSGGETQYF. The CDR3 bases are TGCGCCAGCAGCTTGGTGACTAGCGGGGGGGAGACCCAGTACTTC.

This chain links TRBV5-8 with TRBJ1-1, with D possibly TRBD1 on 6 matching bases. V gave up 9 bases and J gave up 4 bases, with 22 bases separating them. Germline loops: CDR1 SGHTS, CDR2 YDEGEE. The CDR3 has 15 amino acids. DNA of the CDR3: TGTGCCATGAAACGGACAGACGAAAATCCCACTGAAGCTTTCTTT. Translation: CAMKRTDENPTEAFF.

CDR3 amino acids: CASTREGLQPQHF. The CDR3, as DNA: TGTGCCAGTACCCGAGAGGGCCTCCAGCCCCAGCATTTT. The rearrangement uses TRBV19 and TRBJ1-5, with D uncertain. The CDR3 has 13 amino acids. CDR1 is LNHDA and CDR2 is SQIVND in the germline V gene (reference sequence). Trimming stripped 7 bases from V and 7 bases from J, with 14 bases between.

This rearrangement joins TRBV5-1 to TRBJ1-1; no clear D gene. The germline V gene encodes CDR1 SGHRS and CDR2 YFSETQ. The germline V and J ends were trimmed by 2 bases and 2 bases, with 7 bases remaining between them. This CDR3 comprises 13 residues. The CDR3 nucleotides read TGCGCCAGCAGCTTCTGGGATAACACTGAAGCTTTCTTT. This sequence encodes CASSFWDNTEAFF.

The rearrangement links TRBV4-1 to TRBJ2-4; tentatively, D is TRBD1 (5 bases). Per the germline V gene, CDR1 is MGHRA and CDR2 is YSYEKL. V lost 0 bases, J lost 6 bases, and 9 bases lay in between. The CDR3 is 14 residues long. CDR3: CASSQDLGRNIQYF. Here the CDR3 DNA reads TGCGCCAGCAGCCAAGATCTGGGGCGAAACATTCAGTACTTC.

The chain couples TRBV30 to TRBJ1-6, with D uncertain. The CDR3 length is 14 residues. In germline, CDR1 is GTSNPN, CDR2 SVGIG (reference sequence). With 0 bases removed from V and 5 bases from J, the gap between germline ends came to 8 bases. CDR3 loop: CAWSVPGNNSPLHF. CDR3 sequence (DNA): TGTGCCTGGAGTGTTCCGGGGAATAATTCACCCCTCCACTTT.

The J gene is TRBJ1-3, the V gene TRBV10-2; unclear D gene. Trimming removed 8 bases at V and 0 bases at J, with 8 bases between. Germline loops: CDR1 WSHSY, CDR2 SAAADI. The CDR3 runs to 13 residues. CDR3 coding DNA: TGCGCCAGCTGGTGGAGCTCTGGAAACACCATATATTTT. Amino acid sequence: CASWWSSGNTIYF.

This chain links TRBV29-1 with TRBJ2-5; 10 bases are a match to TRBD1. With 7 bases clipped from V and 5 bases from J, the junction kept 10 bases outside the gene matches. The CDR3 consists of 14 residues. Germline V gene sequence: CDR1 SQVTM, CDR2 ANQGSEA. The CDR3: CSGSDRGRWETQYF. CDR3 nucleotides: TGCAGCGGCTCCGACAGGGGGCGGTGGGAGACCCAGTACTTC.

This clone was seen a single time. The gene calls are TRBV7-3 and TRBJ1-1, with 8 bases that match TRBD1. Germline lookup yields CDR1 SGHTA and CDR2 FQGTGA. The CDR3 has 13 residues. Trimming took 5 bases from V and 7 from J; bases not matched to a gene: 6. The CDR3 loop is CASSRRGLDEAFF. CDR3 bases: TGTGCCAGCAGCCGCAGGGGGCTTGATGAAGCTTTCTTT.

The chain couples TRBV13 to TRBJ2-3; no clear D gene. CDR3 size: 14 residues. Trimming took 3 bases from V and 3 from J, leaving 10 bases between them. Per germline, CDR1 PRHDT and CDR2 FYEKMQ (reference sequence). The CDR3 bases are TGTGCCAGCAGCTTGCCCTCGGGTACAGATACGCAGTATTTT. Translated, it gives CASSLPSGTDTQYF.

This clone has a single count. The rearrangement uses TRBV7-2 and TRBJ2-7, with TRBD2 as a possible D gene (5 bases). This CDR3 has 13 residues. Trimming cost V 2 bases and J 3 bases, with 8 bases left between them. Germline V gene lookup returns CDR1 SGHTA and CDR2 FQGNSA. The CDR3 protein is CASSLSGSYEQYF. The DNA of the CDR3 is TGTGCCAGCAGCTTATCTGGGAGCTACGAGCAGTACTTC.

The chain uses TRBV28 and TRBJ2-7, with D uncertain. The germline V gene has CDR1 MDHEN and CDR2 SYDVKM. This CDR3 region has 12 residues. Trimming stripped 8 bases from V and 4 bases from J, with 12 bases between. CDR3 bases: TGTGCCAGCCGGTCCCGGCCTTACGAGCAGTACTTC. This translates into CASRSRPYEQYF.

The rearrangement uses TRBV6-2 or TRBV6-3 and TRBJ2-7, with 9 positions matching TRBD2. Germline V gives CDR1 MNHEY, CDR2 SVGEGT. The CDR3 has 13 residues. Trimming cost V 2 bases and J 4 bases; bases outside gene matches: 0. The CDR3 DNA follows: TGTGCCAGCAGTTACCTAGCGGGATACGAGCAGTACTTC. Translating gives CASSYLAGYEQYF.

The V gene is TRBV7-9, the J gene TRBJ1-2; perhaps TRBD1 as D (6 bases). The CDR3 sequence is 12 residues long. Trimming pared 4 bases from V and 6 bases from J, leaving 9 bases between. The germline V gene encodes CDR1 SEHNR and CDR2 FQNEAQ (reference sequence). DNA for the CDR3: TGTGCCAGCAGCTCCAGGACAGATGGCTACACCTTC. Encoded protein: CASSSRTDGYTF.

This clone was detected only once. The V gene is TRBV19, the J gene TRBJ2-7; 8 positions agree with TRBD1. J gave up 0 bases and V 5 bases, and 6 bases lay outside the gene matches. Looked up from germline, CDR1 is LNHDA and CDR2 is SQIVND (reference sequence). The CDR3 loop spans 15 amino acids. The CDR3 DNA follows: TGTGCCAGTAGTTTGGCAGGGGGCCTCTCCTACGAGCAGTACTTC. This sequence encodes CASSLAGGLSYEQYF.